These 14 T cell receptor beta chains were all obtained from the same sample, sequenced in a study of preoperative IRX-2 immunotherapy in early breast cancer. Treatment: preoperative locoregional IRX-2 cytokine immunotherapy. The repertoire was sequenced with immunoSEQ multiplex PCR; TCRdb's copy has only in-frame clones and lacks some. The table shows approximately 44,000 clones, with less than 95% occurring only once. The material sequenced was tumor tissue, taken after IRX-2 immunotherapy. These receptor sequences come from a human donor with breast cancer.

The V and J genes are TRBV7-2 and TRBJ1-3; D possibly corresponds to TRBD1 (6 bases). The V end lost 3 bases, the J end lost 4 bases, and 13 bases lay between the germline ends. Germline V gene sequence: CDR1 SGHTA, CDR2 FQGNSA. The CDR3 is 15 amino acids. The CDR3 DNA sequence: TGTGCCAGCAGCTTCTCACAGGGTCGCGGAAACACCATATATTTT. Amino acids: CASSFSQGRGNTIYF.

The chain couples TRBV28 to TRBJ2-3; D gene unclear. Trimming stripped 3 bases from V and 4 bases from J, with 8 bases between. The CDR3 length is 13 residues. CDR1 is MDHEN, CDR2 SYDVKM, per germline. For the CDR3, the DNA is TGTGCCAGCAGTTTTCTATGGGCAGATACGCAGTATTTT. Protein sequence: CASSFLWADTQYF.

The chain has TRBV11-1 and TRBJ2-1, with TRBD2 matching 8 bases. The germline V gene encodes CDR1 SGHAT and CDR2 FQDESV (reference sequence). This CDR3 is 18 amino acids long. V gave up 7 bases and J gave up 6 bases; unmatched junction bases: 20. CDR3 sequence: CASTNPRGPAGGRNEQFF. The DNA for the CDR3 is TGTGCCAGCACGAATCCCAGGGGTCCGGCGGGAGGTCGCAATGAGCAGTTCTTC.

The chain links TRBV7-2 to TRBJ2-1, with D uncertain. The V and J ends lost 3 bases and 1 base respectively, with 10 bases between them. This CDR3 comprises 15 residues. Germline CDR1 is SGHTA and CDR2 is FQGNSA. The CDR3 DNA reads as TGTGCCAGCAGCTTCACGGCTGGATCCTACAATGAGCAGTTCTTC. It translates to CASSFTAGSYNEQFF.

This chain connects TRBV4-2 to TRBJ2-3; 14 bases fit TRBD2. Germline CDR1 and CDR2: LGHNA and YNFKEQ. This CDR3 is 16 amino acids long. J lost 4 bases, V lost 3 bases, and 3 bases had no gene match. The CDR3 is CASSHGTSGSSDTQYF. The CDR3 DNA reads TGTGCCAGCAGCCATGGGACTAGCGGGAGCTCAGATACGCAGTATTTT.

This rearrangement joins TRBV2 to TRBJ1-5; maybe TRBD1 (6 bases). From germline, CDR1 is SNHLY and CDR2 FYNNEI. The CDR3 sequence is 14 residues long. V shed 8 bases and J shed 6 bases, with 17 bases lying between them. The CDR3 loop reads CASSGGRGSQPQHF. The CDR3 DNA is TGTGCCAGCTCCGGGGGGCGGGGTAGTCAGCCCCAGCATTTT.

The rearrangement uses TRBV5-1 and TRBJ2-5; TRBD2 aligns across 9 bases. The CDR3 is 14 residues long. Trimming removed 4 bases from V and 2 bases from J; junction bases left unmatched: 3. CDR1 and CDR2 from the germline V gene are SGHRS and YFSETQ. The CDR3, as DNA: TGCGCCAGCAGCGTAGCGGGGGCTCAAGAGACCCAGTACTTC. Translating it yields CASSVAGAQETQYF. Supplemented by reference TRBV5-1 and TRBJ2-5, the full variable domain reads KAGVTQTPRYLIKTRGQQVTLSCSPISGHRSVSWYQQTPGQGLQFLFEYFSETQRNKGNFPGRFSGRQFSNSRSEMNVSTLELGDSALYLCASSVAGAQETQYFGPGTRLLVL.

This chain uses TRBV9 with TRBJ1-1; D is perhaps TRBD1 (6 bases). The germline V gene has CDR1 SGDLS and CDR2 YYNGEE. V was cut by 3 bases and J by 0 bases, with 15 bases left in between. This CDR3 is 16 amino acids long. The CDR3 DNA reads TGTGCCAGCAGCGAGCGGGAAGGACAGTTGAACACTGAAGCTTTCTTT. Translating it yields CASSEREGQLNTEAFF.

The chain employs TRBV7-6 and TRBJ2-5; 9 nucleotides line up with TRBD2. Unmatched junction bases numbered 14, after V lost 5 bases and J lost 4 bases. Germline assignment: CDR1 SGHVS and CDR2 FNYEAQ. CDR3 size: 17 residues. CDR3 DNA: TGTGCCAGCAGCCTGTACATCGGACTAGCGTCCAGAGAGACCCAGTACTTC. Encoded protein: CASSLYIGLASRETQYF.

This rearrangement joins TRBV28 to TRBJ2-6; 10 bases align to TRBD2. V was clipped by 2 bases and J by 2 bases; unmatched bases: 3. This CDR3 spans 17 amino acids. Germline V gene data show CDR1 as MDHEN and CDR2 as SYDVKM. The CDR3 DNA reads TGTGCCAGCAGTTTACCTAGCGGGGGCCCTGGGGCCAACGTCCTGACTTTC. The encoded protein is CASSLPSGGPGANVLTF.

The rearrangement links TRBV18 to TRBJ2-1; 10 positions agree with TRBD2. This CDR3 is 16 amino acids long. V lost 5 bases and J lost 4; bases outside the gene matches: 8. Per germline, CDR1 KGHSH and CDR2 LQKENI. The CDR3, as DNA: TGTGCCAGCTCAAGAGCCGCTAGCGGGAGTTACAATGAGCAGTTCTTC. Translated: CASSRAASGSYNEQFF.

This chain connects TRBV5-1 to TRBJ1-1; D gene uncertain. The CDR3 extends over 13 amino acids. Germline CDR1 SGHRS, CDR2 YFSETQ. V shed 4 bases and J shed 0 bases, with 7 bases lying between them. The CDR3 region is CASSNSMNTEAFF. Here the CDR3 DNA reads TGCGCCAGCAGCAACAGCATGAACACTGAAGCTTTCTTT. The full variable domain, rest sourced from reference TRBV5-1 and TRBJ1-1, is KAGVTQTPRYLIKTRGQQVTLSCSPISGHRSVSWYQQTPGQGLQFLFEYFSETQRNKGNFPGRFSGRQFSNSRSEMNVSTLELGDSALYLCASSNSMNTEAFFGQGTRLTVV.

This chain uses TRBV5-1 with TRBJ2-1; TRBD1 aligns across 8 bases. V lost 4 bases to trimming and J lost 8 bases; unmatched junction nucleotides: 14. Germline assignment: CDR1 SGHRS and CDR2 YFSETQ. The CDR3 loop spans 16 amino acids. The CDR3 DNA reads TGCGCCAGCAGCGCACAATGGAGGTCAGGGGGCTATGAGCAGTTCTTC. Its translation: CASSAQWRSGGYEQFF. Variable domain in full (rest from reference TRBV5-1 and TRBJ2-1): KAGVTQTPRYLIKTRGQQVTLSCSPISGHRSVSWYQQTPGQGLQFLFEYFSETQRNKGNFPGRFSGRQFSNSRSEMNVSTLELGDSALYLCASSAQWRSGGYEQFFGPGTRLTVL.

The CDR3 nucleotides are TGTGCCAGCAGCGTCGGCAGGGTCCCTACCGGGGAGCTGTTTTTT. Translated: CASSVGRVPTGELFF. The V gene is TRBV7-2, the J gene TRBJ2-2; perhaps TRBD1 as D (5 bases). Germline assignment: CDR1 SGHTA and CDR2 FQGNSA. The ends were cut back, 5 bases at V and 5 bases at J, with 15 bases in the middle. This CDR3 spans 15 amino acids.